This T cell receptor (beta chain) was profiled in a study of T cell repertoires in cytomegalovirus infection (dated by TCRdb to about 2019). About the full investigation: Because public TCR beta signatures pointed to carriage of CMV infection together with the matching HLA type, the HLA type of each donor mattered for the analysis. What the authors observed across the whole study: In the ex vivo response, HLA-C-restricted CMV-specific TCR beta clonotypes were dominant, and in two of eight donors the single most frequent clonotype came from this HLA-C-restricted group. Carriers of CMV infection plus the relevant HLA type were discriminated by the cumulative frequency of public TCR beta family members in the study cohort and in an independent 352-donor cohort.

The sequencing machine was an Illumina HiSeq 1500. The public sequencing data were trimmed at Q25 with fastp and processed into clonotypes with MiXCR by TCRdb, which kept only in-frame beta chains. Here each entry gathers all rows of one CDR3 protein and keeps the most common genes and DNA. In all, the sample holds 600,000 to 800,000 distinct CDR3 sequences, and about 24% of those were seen once. The ten largest account for 8% of the sample. This clonotype has at least ten counts. Its specific antigen is unknown. Per-nucleotide qualities are absent, and no much larger clonotype sits a single base away. The trim is 5 bases for V and 6 bases for J, with a gap of 13 bases between the germline ends. The CDR3 runs 14 amino acids, cysteine and phenylalanine included. Only the CDR3 DNA is retained, 42 bases long and in frame from the first base. Based on the germline V gene, the CDR1 and CDR2 sequences are SGHNT and YENEEA.

The origin of this receptor is a human donor in good health (CMV status not recorded). Some clones in this sample may be carry-over from other donors' samples. The specimen sequenced was CD8+ T cells from PBMCs. The sequence is built from TRBV11-3 and TRBJ2-2, with the D gene not confidently named. The CDR3 is CASSQAYRPGELFF. Here is the DNA: TGTGCCAGCAGCCAAGCGTACCGACCCGGGGAGCTGTTTTTT.